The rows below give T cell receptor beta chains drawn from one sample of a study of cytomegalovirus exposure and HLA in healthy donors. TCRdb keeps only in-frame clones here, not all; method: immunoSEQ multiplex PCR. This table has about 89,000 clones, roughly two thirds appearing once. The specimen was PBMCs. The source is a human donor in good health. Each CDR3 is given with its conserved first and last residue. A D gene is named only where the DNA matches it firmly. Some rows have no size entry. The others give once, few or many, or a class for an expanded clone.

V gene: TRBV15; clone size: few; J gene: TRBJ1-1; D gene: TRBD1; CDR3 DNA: TGTGCCACCAGCAGAGGAGCTGGGACAGGGGGGAAAGCTTTCTTT; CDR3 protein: CATSRGAGTGGKAFF
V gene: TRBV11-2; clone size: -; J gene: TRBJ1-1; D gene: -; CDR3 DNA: TGTGCCAGCAGCCTAAGACAGTTACACACTGAAGCTTTCTTT; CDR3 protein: CASSLRQLHTEAFF
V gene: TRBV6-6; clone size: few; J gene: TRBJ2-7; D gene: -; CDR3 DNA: TGTGCCAGCAGTTCTCTAGCGTTAAACTACGAGCAGTACTTC; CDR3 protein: CASSSLALNYEQYF
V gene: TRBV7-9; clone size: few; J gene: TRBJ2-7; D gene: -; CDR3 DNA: TGTGCCAGCAGCTTCGGGACTCGCTACGAGCAGTACTTC; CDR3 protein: CASSFGTRYEQYF
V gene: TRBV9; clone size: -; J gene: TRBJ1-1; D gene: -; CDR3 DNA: TGTGCCAGCAGCACCATGGGGGCTGCGGCTTTCTTT; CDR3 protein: CASSTMGAAAFF
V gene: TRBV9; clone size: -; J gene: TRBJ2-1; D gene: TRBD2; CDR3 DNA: TGTGCCAGCAGCGCCGGACTAGCGGGGGGCCCCTCCTACAATGAGCAGTTCTTC; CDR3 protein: CASSAGLAGGPSYNEQFF
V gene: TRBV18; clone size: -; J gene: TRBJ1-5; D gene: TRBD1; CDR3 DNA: TGTGCCAGCTCACTCCTTCCGGGGACAGGGAGGAATCAGCCCCAGCATTTT; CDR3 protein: CASSLLPGTGRNQPQHF
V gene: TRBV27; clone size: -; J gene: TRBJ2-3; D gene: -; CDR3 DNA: TGTGCCAGCAGTTTGTGGGGACAAACAGATACGCAGTATTTT; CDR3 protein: CASSLWGQTDTQYF
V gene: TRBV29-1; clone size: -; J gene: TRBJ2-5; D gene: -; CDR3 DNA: TGCAGCGTTGAAAGTGGAGAAGAGACCCAGTACTTC; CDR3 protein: CSVESGEETQYF
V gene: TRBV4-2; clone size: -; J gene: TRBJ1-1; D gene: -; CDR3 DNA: TGTGCCAGCAGCCACAGCAGCCAGGGGTTAGGCACTGAAGCTTTCTTT; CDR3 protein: CASSHSSQGLGTEAFF
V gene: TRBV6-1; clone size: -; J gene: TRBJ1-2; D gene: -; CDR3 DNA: TGTGCCAGCAGCGCTCGTAAGAGTGGCTACACCTTC; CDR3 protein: CASSARKSGYTF
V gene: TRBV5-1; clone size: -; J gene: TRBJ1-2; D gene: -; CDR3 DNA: TGCGCCAGCAGCTTGGCCACAGGCGGCTATGGCTACACCTTC; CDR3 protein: CASSLATGGYGYTF
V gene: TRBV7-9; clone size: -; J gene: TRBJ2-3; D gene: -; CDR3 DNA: TGTGCCAGCAGCTTAGTAGGGGGGGCGGGCACAGATACGCAGTATTTT; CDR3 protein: CASSLVGGAGTDTQYF
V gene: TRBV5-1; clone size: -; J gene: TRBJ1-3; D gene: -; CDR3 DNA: TGCGCCAGCAGCCAAGACAGGTCCCCCTCTGGAAACACCATATATTTT; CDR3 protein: CASSQDRSPSGNTIYF
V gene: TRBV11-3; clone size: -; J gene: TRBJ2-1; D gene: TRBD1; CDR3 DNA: TGTGCCAGCAGCTTAGTGGGGCCGGGACAGGGAAAGGATGAGCAGTTCTTC; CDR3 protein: CASSLVGPGQGKDEQFF
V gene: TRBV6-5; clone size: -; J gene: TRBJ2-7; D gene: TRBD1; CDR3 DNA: TGTGCCAGCAGTTACAGGAGCCGGGACAGGGTTTACGAGCAGTACTTC; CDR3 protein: CASSYRSRDRVYEQYF
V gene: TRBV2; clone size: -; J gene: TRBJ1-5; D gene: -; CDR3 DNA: TGTGCCAGAAGCGATGAGGGAGGGATAGGTCAGCCCCAGCATTTT; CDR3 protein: CARSDEGGIGQPQHF
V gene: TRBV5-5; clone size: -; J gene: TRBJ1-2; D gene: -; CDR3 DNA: TGTGCCAGCAGCTTGGACAGGGATGTGGGCTACACCTTC; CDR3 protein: CASSLDRDVGYTF
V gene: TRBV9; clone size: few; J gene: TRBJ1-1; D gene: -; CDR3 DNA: TGTGCCAGCAGCGTCGAGCTGAACACTGAAGCTTTCTTT; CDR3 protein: CASSVELNTEAFF
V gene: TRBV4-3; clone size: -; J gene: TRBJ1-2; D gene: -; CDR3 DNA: TGCGCCAGCAGCCAAGGCAGAATTCCTAACTATGGCTACACCTTC; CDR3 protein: CASSQGRIPNYGYTF
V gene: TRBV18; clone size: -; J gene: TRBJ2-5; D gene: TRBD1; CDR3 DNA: TGTGCCAGCTCACCCCCAGGGGGAGAGACCCAGTACTTC; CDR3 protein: CASSPPGGETQYF
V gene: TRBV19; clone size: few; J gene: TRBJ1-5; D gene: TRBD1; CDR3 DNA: TGTGCCAGTAGTTCCCCCGGGACAGGGGAACAGCCCCAGCATTTT; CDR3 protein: CASSSPGTGEQPQHF
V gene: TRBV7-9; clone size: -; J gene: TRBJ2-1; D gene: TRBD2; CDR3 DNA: TGTGCCAGCAGCGGGGGACTAGCGGAACCCAATGAGCAGTTCTTC; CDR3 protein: CASSGGLAEPNEQFF
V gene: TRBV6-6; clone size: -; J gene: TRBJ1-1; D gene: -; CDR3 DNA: TGTGCCAGCAGCCATGATTACAGGGTCAACACTGAAGCTTTCTTT; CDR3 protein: CASSHDYRVNTEAFF
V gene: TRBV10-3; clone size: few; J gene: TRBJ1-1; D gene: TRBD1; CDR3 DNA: TGTGCCATCAGTGAGGGGACAGGCCAAGTCGGGGCAGCTTTCTTT; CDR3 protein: CAISEGTGQVGAAFF
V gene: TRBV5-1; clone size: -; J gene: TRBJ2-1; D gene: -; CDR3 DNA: TGCGCCAGCAGATCTGACCCCGGGAATGAGCAGTTCTTC; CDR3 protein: CASRSDPGNEQFF
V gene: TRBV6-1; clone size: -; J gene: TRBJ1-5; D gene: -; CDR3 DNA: TGTGCCAGCAGGGGCCCCAATCAGCCCCAGCATTTT; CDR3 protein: CASRGPNQPQHF
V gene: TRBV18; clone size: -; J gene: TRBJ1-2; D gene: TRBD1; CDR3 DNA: TGTGCCAGCTCACAAGACAGGGCTCTTGGCTACACCTTC; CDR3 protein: CASSQDRALGYTF